This passage covers 26 T cell receptor beta chains from one sample sequenced in a study of blood T cell repertoires in COVID-19. Sequenced by immunoSEQ multiplex PCR; TCRdb stores in-frame clones only, minus some. In the table there are approximately 50,000 clones, approximately 85% of which are singletons. Sequenced sample: peripheral blood. The receptor source for this set is a woman older than 75 with acute or convalescent COVID-19.

The chain carries TRBV27 and TRBJ1-1, with TRBD1 identical over 9 bases. V trimming: 11 bases; J trimming: 5 bases; junction bases outside the gene matches: 12. CDR1 is MNHEY and CDR2 is SMNVEV in the germline V gene (reference sequence). The CDR3 spans 14 residues. The CDR3: CAVRTGQGWTEAFF. In nucleotides, the CDR3 is TGTGCCGTTAGAACTGGACAGGGGTGGACTGAAGCTTTCTTT.

The rearrangement links TRBV11-3 to TRBJ2-5; the match to TRBD2 covers 11 bases. Germline V gives CDR1 SGHNT, CDR2 YENEEA. With V trimmed by 7 bases and J by 3 bases, 1 base remained unmatched. The CDR3 is 13 residues long. The CDR3 DNA is TGTGCCAGCACACTAGCGGGGGAAGAGACCCAGTACTTC. Residues: CASTLAGEETQYF.

V usage is TRBV3-1 (or the pseudogene TRBV3-2) and J usage is TRBJ1-6; 7 positions match TRBD1. There are 15 residues in the CDR3. V shed 4 bases and J 6 bases; nucleotides not matched to a gene: 6. The germline gives CDR1 LGHDT, CDR2 YNNKEL (reference sequence). Written as DNA, the CDR3 is TGTGCCAGCAGCCGGGGACAGACTTCTAATTCACCCCTCCACTTT. Translated, it gives CASSRGQTSNSPLHF.

V is TRBV19 and J is TRBJ1-5, with D tentatively TRBD1 (6 bases). The V gene lost 3 bases and the J gene lost 6 bases, with 15 bases spanning the gap. Germline assignment: CDR1 LNHDA and CDR2 SQIVND (reference sequence). The CDR3 is made up of 15 amino acids. The CDR3: CASSIYSGVGQPQHF. In nucleotides, the CDR3 is TGTGCCAGTAGTATCTATTCAGGGGTAGGTCAGCCCCAGCATTTT.

The gene calls are TRBV10-3 and TRBJ2-5; TRBD2 agrees at 8 bases. Germline lookup yields CDR1 ENHRY and CDR2 SYGVKD. The V segment lost 11 bases and the J segment 5 bases; nucleotides outside the gene matches: 7. CDR3 size: 12 residues. CDR3 protein: CASGGAIETQYF. CDR3 DNA: TGTGCCTCCGGGGGGGCCATTGAGACCCAGTACTTC.

This rearrangement joins TRBV21-1 to TRBJ1-2; the DNA was not used to check the table's D call, TRBD1. TRBV21-1 is described as a pseudogene. There are 16 residues in the CDR3. The CDR3 loop is CASSKATGGHNYGYTF. The CDR3 nucleotides read TGTGCCAGCAGCAAAGCGACAGGGGGCCATAACTATGGCTACACCTTC.

V usage is TRBV18 and J usage is TRBJ2-5; D not resolved. Germline V gene data show CDR1 as KGHSH and CDR2 as LQKENI. CDR3 length: 12 amino acids. V lost 3 bases, J lost 0 bases, and 2 bases lay in between. Here the CDR3 DNA reads TGTGCCAGCTCACCTAACCAAGAGACCCAGTACTTC. It specifies CASSPNQETQYF.

The V and J genes are TRBV12-3 or TRBV12-4 and TRBJ2-2; D is perhaps TRBD2 (6 bases). CDR3 size: 13 residues. V shed 9 bases and J shed 1 base, with 9 bases lying between them. The chain's CDR3 is CASGTGNTGELFF. The DNA for the CDR3 is TGTGCCAGTGGGACTGGGAACACCGGGGAGCTGTTTTTT.

This chain connects TRBV3-1 (or the pseudogene TRBV3-2) to TRBJ2-4, with 10 bases identical to TRBD2. The CDR3 sequence is 17 residues long. CDR1 LGHDT and CDR2 YNNKEL come from the germline V gene (reference sequence). Losses at the gene ends were 0 bases for V and 6 bases for J; bases not matched to a gene: 8. The CDR3 loop reads CASSQDGPSGGGNIQYF. The CDR3 nucleotides are TGTGCCAGCAGCCAAGATGGTCCTAGCGGGGGAGGAAACATTCAGTACTTC.

The chain couples TRBV10-3 to TRBJ1-2; D uncertain. Germline V CDR1 and CDR2: ENHRY, SYGVKD. The V end was cut by 3 bases, the J end by 3 bases, with 8 bases between. The CDR3 sequence is 13 residues long. The CDR3 reads CAISDTRDYGYTF. In DNA, the CDR3 is TGTGCCATCAGTGATACCCGAGACTATGGCTACACCTTC.

This chain joins TRBV10-3 and TRBJ2-3, with TRBD2 matching over 15 bases. CDR1 and CDR2 from the germline V gene are ENHRY and SYGVKD. After removal of 8 bases from V and 3 bases from J, the junction contained 6 bases not matched to a gene. The CDR3 has 16 residues. The CDR3 DNA reads TGTGCCATCGCGGGACTAGCGGGGGGTGGGACAGATACGCAGTATTTT. It translates to CAIAGLAGGGTDTQYF.

V usage is TRBV12-3 or TRBV12-4 and J usage is TRBJ1-4; D remains ambiguous. CDR3 length: 11 residues. V lost 5 bases and J lost 8, with 6 bases in between. The chain's CDR3 is CASSPMEKLFF. Written as DNA, the CDR3 is TGTGCCAGCAGTCCTATGGAAAAACTGTTTTTT.

This sequence joins TRBV6-6 and TRBJ2-2; D possibly corresponds to TRBD2 (5 bases). V was clipped by 2 bases and J by 0 bases, with 7 bases between them. The germline gives CDR1 MNHNY, CDR2 SVGAGI (reference sequence). The CDR3 is 15 amino acids. The CDR3 DNA sequence: TGTGCCAGCAGTTACGGGCGGGCGAACACCGGGGAGCTGTTTTTT. Residues: CASSYGRANTGELFF.

The chain carries TRBV9 and TRBJ1-1; possibly TRBD1 for D (6 bases). This CDR3 spans 14 amino acids. V shed 2 bases and J shed 2 bases, with 10 bases lying between them. CDR1 and CDR2 (germline): SGDLS, YYNGEE. CDR3 in DNA: TGTGCCAGCAGCGTCGGACAGAGAAACACTGAAGCTTTCTTT. Translation: CASSVGQRNTEAFF.

The V and J genes are TRBV13 and TRBJ1-5, with D possibly matching TRBD1 (5 bases). V dropped 3 bases and J dropped 6 bases, with 18 bases sitting between them. Germline lookup yields CDR1 PRHDT and CDR2 FYEKMQ (reference sequence). The CDR3 extends over 16 amino acids. The CDR3 DNA reads as TGTGCCAGCAGCTTTGGTGCTCAGGGTCGGAGTCAGCCCCAGCATTTT. It codes for CASSFGAQGRSQPQHF.

The chain recombines TRBV5-4 with TRBJ2-1; TRBD2 matches 7 bases. CDR1 is SGHNT and CDR2 is YYREEE in the germline V gene (reference sequence). The CDR3 spans 16 residues. V was pared by 4 bases and J by 5 bases, with 12 bases of the junction left unmatched. The CDR3 region has the DNA TGTGCCAGCAGCCCGCGGACTAGTTGGCCTAACAATGAGCAGTTCTTC. This codes for CASSPRTSWPNNEQFF.

As for this clone: The missing conserved phenylalanine or tryptophan at the end of this CDR3 makes a read error likely. The limits of the CDR3 on the DNA are not certain, so only TCRdb's listed CDR3 is given. The chain has TRBV21-1 and TRBJ1-2; the D segment call TRBD1 is taken from the table without a DNA check. TRBV21-1 is labeled a pseudogene. The CDR3 is made up of 9 amino acids, end residues included. CDR3 in amino acids: CASSKATGG.

The gene calls are TRBV12-3 or TRBV12-4 and TRBJ2-2, with a tentative D call TRBD1 (5 bases). This CDR3 has 12 amino acids. The V gene lost 6 bases and the J gene lost 5 bases, with 7 bases spanning the gap. The CDR3 nucleotides read TGTGCCAGCAGATCAGGGACCGGGGAGCTGTTTTTT. Amino acid sequence: CASRSGTGELFF.

The chain recombines TRBV6-5 with TRBJ2-7; D possibly corresponds to TRBD2 (6 bases). Germline loops: CDR1 MNHEY, CDR2 SVGAGI. Trimming removed 10 bases at V and 2 bases at J, with 15 bases between. There are 13 residues in the CDR3. The CDR3 nucleotides read TGTGCCACGCGAGAAGGCGGGACCTACGAGCAGTACGTC. This gives the protein CATREGGTYEQYV.

The rearrangement joins TRBV5-8 to TRBJ2-3, with TRBD2 matching 12 bases. With 2 bases clipped from V and 6 bases from J, the junction kept 7 bases outside the gene matches. Germline CDR1 reads SGHTS; CDR2 reads YDEGEE. The CDR3 has 16 amino acids. CDR3 residues: CASSFPLAGGMDTQYF. As DNA, the CDR3 is TGTGCCAGCAGCTTCCCACTAGCGGGGGGCATGGATACGCAGTATTTT. Filled out from reference TRBV5-8 and TRBJ2-3, the complete variable domain reads EAGVTQSPTHLIKTRGQQATLRCSPISGHTSVYWYQQALGLGLQFLLWYDEGEERNRGNFPPRFSGRQFPNYSSELNVNALELEDSALYLCASSFPLAGGMDTQYFGPGTRLTVL.

This chain uses TRBV25-1 with TRBJ2-7, with D uncertain. CDR1 and CDR2 from the germline V gene are MGHDK and SYGVNS. Trimming removed 3 bases from V and 2 bases from J, with 8 bases in between. The CDR3 sequence is 13 residues long. The CDR3 DNA reads TGTGCCAGCAGTGACTACACAGCCTACGAGCAGTACTTC. Protein: CASSDYTAYEQYF.

The V and J genes are TRBV18 and TRBJ1-6; 8 nucleotides align to TRBD1. The ends lost 4 bases at V and 6 bases at J; junction bases unmatched: 8. Per the germline V gene, CDR1 is KGHSH and CDR2 is LQKENI. The CDR3 runs to 16 residues. The CDR3, as DNA: TGTGCCAGCTCACTTCAGGGGGCAGTAGGTAATTCACCCCTCCACTTT. Its translation is CASSLQGAVGNSPLHF.

The chain combines TRBV27 with TRBJ2-5, with a possible D match to TRBD2 (6 bases). V was trimmed by 2 bases and J by 2 bases, leaving 9 bases between them. Germline V gives CDR1 MNHEY, CDR2 SMNVEV (reference sequence). CDR3 length: 14 residues. The CDR3 sequence is CASSLVGLQETQYF. The CDR3 DNA sequence: TGTGCCAGCAGTTTAGTGGGACTTCAAGAGACCCAGTACTTC.

J is TRBJ1-1 and V is TRBV3-1 (or the pseudogene TRBV3-2); D is possibly TRBD1 (5 bases). This CDR3 contains 14 residues. The germline V gene has CDR1 LGHDT and CDR2 YNNKEL (reference sequence). The V end was cut by 1 base, the J end by 1 base, with 7 bases between. CDR3 region: CASSQAGWNTEAFF. CDR3 nucleotides: TGTGCCAGCAGCCAAGCAGGGTGGAACACTGAAGCTTTCTTT.

The genes are TRBV4-2 and TRBJ2-2; D not resolved. The V gene's germline CDR1 is LGHNA and CDR2 YNFKEQ. The CDR3 has 15 residues. V lost 4 bases and J lost 3, with 12 bases in between. The CDR3 DNA is TGTGCCAGCAGCCTCACTATACTCGACACCGGGGAGCTGTTTTTT. It encodes CASSLTILDTGELFF.

This clone has only one observation. This chain joins TRBV6-7 and TRBJ2-4; D is unresolved. TRBV6-7 is an open reading frame whose function is uncertain. V lost 6 bases and J lost 12, with 27 bases in between. The CDR3 loop spans 16 amino acids. Here the CDR3 DNA reads TGTGCCAGCAGCCACTCGATCGGTACTACTAAAACTGATCAGTACTTC. It codes for CASSHSIGTTKTDQYF.